A single sample gave rise to the 30 T cell receptor beta chains below, sequenced in a study of siplizumab effects on memory and regulatory T cells. The assay was immunoSEQ multiplex PCR, and TCRdb's table has in-frame clones only and misses some. The sample includes about 56,000 clones, less than 98% of them seen just once. Sequenced sample: naive CD8+ T cells sorted from blood. The origin of the receptors is a human donor in good health.

The V call is TRBV20-1, the J call TRBJ2-1; D gene uncertain. The V gene lost 3 bases and the J gene lost 6 bases, with 6 bases spanning the gap. Germline lookup yields CDR1 DFQATT and CDR2 SNEGSKA (reference sequence). The CDR3 has 11 amino acids. The CDR3 DNA sequence: TGCAGTGCTAGCGGGCTCAATGAGCAGTTCTTC. Its translation is CSASGLNEQFF.

The CDR3 spells CASTGGTKNSPLHF. The CDR3 DNA reads as TGTGCCAGCACTGGGGGAACGAAAAATTCACCCCTCCACTTT. The V and J genes are TRBV28 and TRBJ1-6, with D tentatively TRBD1 (5 bases). Trimming removed 7 bases at V and 7 bases at J, with 14 bases between. Germline-derived CDR1 and CDR2 are MDHEN and SYDVKM. The CDR3 runs to 14 residues. Complete variable domain (other parts from reference TRBV28 and TRBJ1-6): DVKVTQSSRYLVKRTGEKVFLECVQDMDHENMFWYRQDPGLGLRLIYFSYDVKMKEKGDIPEGYSVSREKKERFSLILESASTNQTSMYLCASTGGTKNSPLHFGNGTRLTVT.

The rearrangement links TRBV13 to TRBJ2-2; the match to TRBD2 covers 11 bases. CDR1 PRHDT and CDR2 FYEKMQ come from the germline V gene (reference sequence). V lost 2 bases to trimming and J lost 5 bases; unmatched junction nucleotides: 4. The CDR3 length is 16 residues. CDR3 sequence (DNA): TGTGCCAGCAGCTTACACCTAGCGGGAGGTACCGGGGAGCTGTTTTTT. Protein: CASSLHLAGGTGELFF.

The CDR3 spells CASRCPNEQFF. The CDR3 coding sequence is TGTGCCAGCCGGTGTCCCAATGAGCAGTTCTTC. The genes are TRBV11-3 and TRBJ2-1; D uncertain. This CDR3 contains 11 residues. V dropped 8 bases and J dropped 6 bases, with 8 bases sitting between them. CDR1 and CDR2 from the germline V gene are SGHNT and YENEEA.

This clone was seen only once. This rearrangement joins TRBV9 to TRBJ2-5, with a possible D match to TRBD1 (5 bases). The germline V and J ends were trimmed by 3 bases and 4 bases, with 16 bases remaining between them. The CDR3 sequence is 15 residues long. Germline assignment: CDR1 SGDLS and CDR2 YYNGEE. CDR3 in amino acids: CASSETQGWSETQYF. CDR3 DNA sequence: TGTGCCAGCAGCGAAACCCAGGGATGGTCAGAGACCCAGTACTTC.

The V call is TRBV28, the J call TRBJ2-2; weak D call: TRBD2 (6 bases). Germline CDR1 MDHEN, CDR2 SYDVKM. V gave up 4 bases and J gave up 0 bases, with 15 bases separating them. The CDR3 covers 17 residues. The CDR3 loop reads CASSSLLAEANTGELFF. The CDR3 region has the DNA TGTGCCAGCAGTTCTTTGTTAGCGGAGGCGAACACCGGGGAGCTGTTTTTT.

The genes are TRBV28 and TRBJ2-1, with 7 bases matching TRBD1. Germline loops: CDR1 MDHEN, CDR2 SYDVKM. The CDR3 has 15 residues. V was clipped by 6 bases and J by 5 bases; unmatched bases: 10. CDR3 sequence (DNA): TGTGCCAGCAGGCCCCCCGGGACAGCGGACAATGAGCAGTTCTTC. Protein product: CASRPPGTADNEQFF.

The genes are TRBV7-2 and TRBJ1-3; weak D call: TRBD1 (6 bases). The germline CDR1 and CDR2 sequences are SGHTA and FQGNSA. The CDR3 contains 16 residues. The V and J ends lost 2 bases and 2 bases respectively, with 13 bases between them. The CDR3 spells CASSLNPRGTGNTIYF. CDR3 nucleotides: TGTGCCAGCAGCTTAAACCCCAGGGGCACTGGAAACACCATATATTTT.

The chain carries TRBV27 and TRBJ1-6; D is unclear. CDR3 length: 17 residues. CDR1 MNHEY and CDR2 SMNVEV come from the germline V gene (reference sequence). Trimming removed 5 bases from V and 4 bases from J, with 18 bases in between. CDR3 protein: CASSPSSASSYNSPLHF. The CDR3 DNA sequence: TGTGCCAGCAGTCCCAGTTCAGCCAGCTCTTATAATTCACCCCTCCACTTT.

The chain combines TRBV30 with TRBJ2-3, with D perhaps matching TRBD1 (6 bases). This CDR3 has 12 residues. Trimming stripped 8 bases from V and 2 bases from J, with 11 bases between. Germline lookup yields CDR1 GTSNPN and CDR2 SVGIG (reference sequence). This chain's CDR3 is CARGGPTDTQYF. The CDR3 DNA follows: TGTGCCCGAGGGGGACCCACAGATACGCAGTATTTT.

The V gene is TRBV15, the J gene TRBJ2-1; 14 positions match TRBD2. Unmatched junction bases numbered 7, after V lost 6 bases and J lost 12 bases. The CDR3 totals 14 residues. The germline gives CDR1 LNHNV, CDR2 YYDKDF (reference sequence). CDR3 loop: CATSPGTSGSWQFF. The CDR3 DNA is TGTGCCACCAGTCCCGGGACTAGCGGGAGCTGGCAGTTCTTC.

This clone is a singleton in its sample. V and J are TRBV15 and TRBJ1-1; 7 positions match TRBD1. This CDR3 contains 12 residues. The germline gives CDR1 LNHNV, CDR2 YYDKDF (reference sequence). V trimming: 1 base; J trimming: 10 bases; junction bases outside the gene matches: 3. The CDR3 protein is CATSRGDRGAFF. CDR3 DNA: TGTGCCACCAGCAGAGGGGACAGAGGAGCTTTCTTT.

V is TRBV30 and J is TRBJ1-4; D is uncertain. The CDR3 length is 13 residues. Germline values: CDR1 GTSNPN, CDR2 SVGIG (reference sequence). Trimming took off 4 bases at V and 0 bases at J, with 6 bases between the two ends. In DNA form, the CDR3 reads TGTGCCTGGATGGAAGCAACTAATGAAAAACTGTTTTTT. It yields the protein CAWMEATNEKLFF.

This clone was seen just once. The V call is TRBV6-5, the J call TRBJ2-1; no reliable D call. V lost 0 bases and J lost 11, with 11 bases in between. The length of the CDR3 is 13 residues. Germline CDR1 MNHEY, CDR2 SVGAGI. The CDR3: CASSYSRPVQQFF. In DNA form, the CDR3 reads TGTGCCAGCAGTTACTCAAGACCCGTCCAGCAGTTCTTC.

This chain joins TRBV6-5 and TRBJ2-7, with D possibly matching TRBD2 (6 bases). V lost 6 bases and J lost 0, with 12 bases in between. Germline assignment: CDR1 MNHEY and CDR2 SVGAGI. The CDR3 has 14 amino acids. The CDR3 here is CASSVAASSYEQYF. CDR3 nucleotides: TGTGCCAGCAGCGTAGCGGCTAGCTCCTACGAGCAGTACTTC.

In DNA, the CDR3 is TGTGCCACCAGCAGAGACAGGGTCAATCAGCCCCAGCATTTT. Translated: CATSRDRVNQPQHF. The V and J genes are TRBV15 and TRBJ1-5; a weak D match, TRBD1 (5 bases). CDR3 length: 14 residues. With 0 bases removed from V and 3 bases from J, the gap between germline ends came to 6 bases. Germline V gives CDR1 LNHNV, CDR2 YYDKDF (reference sequence).

This chain joins TRBV28 and TRBJ1-2, with 7 bases lining up with TRBD1. Per the germline V gene, CDR1 is MDHEN and CDR2 is SYDVKM. Trimming cost V 6 bases and J 8 bases; bases outside gene matches: 9. The CDR3 consists of 13 residues. The CDR3 nucleotides are TGTGCCAGCAGGGATACAGGGGCTTGGGGCTACACCTTC. This codes for CASRDTGAWGYTF.

The V call is TRBV4-1, the J call TRBJ2-7; the match to TRBD2 covers 9 bases. Germline V gene lookup returns CDR1 MGHRA and CDR2 YSYEKL. The CDR3 covers 15 residues. V lost 4 bases, J lost 0 bases, and 4 bases stayed unmatched. The CDR3 region is CASSPQTSGSYEQYF. The DNA of the CDR3 is TGCGCCAGCAGCCCCCAGACTAGCGGCTCCTACGAGCAGTACTTC.

V is TRBV7-2 and J is TRBJ2-2, with TRBD2 matching 12 bases. V shed 0 bases, J shed 5 bases, and the junction held 1 base outside the gene matches. The CDR3 spans 16 residues. Germline assignment: CDR1 SGHTA and CDR2 FQGNSA. The CDR3 nucleotides are TGTGCCAGCAGCTTAGCGCTAGCGGGAGGGACCGGGGAGCTGTTTTTT. It translates to CASSLALAGGTGELFF. The whole variable domain, remainder taken from reference TRBV7-2 and TRBJ2-2, is GAGVSQSPSNKVTEKGKDVELRCDPISGHTALYWYRQSLGQGLEFLIYFQGNSAPDKSGLPSDRFSAERTGGSVSTLTIQRTQQEDSAVYLCASSLALAGGTGELFFGEGSRLTVL.

J is TRBJ2-2 and V is TRBV7-3; D is unclear. This CDR3 contains 12 residues. V gave up 4 bases and J gave up 4 bases, with 4 bases separating them. Germline V CDR1 and CDR2: SGHTA, FQGTGA. This CDR3 reads CASSYRTGELFF. CDR3 nucleotide sequence: TGTGCCAGCAGCTACCGCACCGGGGAGCTGTTTTTT.

The CDR3 here is CASSLGPWGYGYTF. The CDR3 DNA reads as TGTGCCAGCAGTTTAGGACCGTGGGGCTATGGCTACACCTTC. The rearrangement links TRBV27 to TRBJ1-2; D uncertain. The germline V gene has CDR1 MNHEY and CDR2 SMNVEV (reference sequence). This CDR3 is built from 14 residues. Trimming removed 2 bases from V and 4 bases from J, with 11 bases in between.

The rearrangement links TRBV6-6 to TRBJ2-7, with 9 bases aligning to TRBD2. Trimming cost V 5 bases and J 3 bases; bases outside gene matches: 8. CDR3 size: 15 residues. Looked up from germline, CDR1 is MNHNY and CDR2 is SVGAGI (reference sequence). CDR3 residues: CASSPTSGYIYEQYF. The CDR3 region has the DNA TGTGCCAGCAGTCCTACTAGCGGGTATATCTACGAGCAGTACTTC.

V gene TRBV23-1 combines with J gene TRBJ2-7, with D tentatively TRBD2 (6 bases). TRBV23-1 is treated as an ORF (open reading frame) with a function not yet certain. The V and J ends lost 6 bases and 5 bases respectively, with 17 bases between them. This CDR3 spans 14 amino acids. The CDR3 spells CASSGDWAVNEQYF. The CDR3 coding sequence is TGCGCCAGCAGCGGGGACTGGGCGGTCAACGAGCAGTACTTC.

Turning to this clone: One end of the junction does not line up with germline, which may come from a read error. This rearrangement joins TRBV27 to TRBJ2-7; no firm D call. This CDR3 spans 14 amino acids. Per germline, CDR1 MNHEY and CDR2 SMNVEV (reference sequence). The CDR3 loop reads CASSFGRMYYGQYF. CDR3 sequence (DNA): TGTGCCAGCAGTTTTGGGCGGATGTACTACGGGCAGTACTTC.

The V gene is TRBV19, the J gene TRBJ2-7; 14 nucleotides match TRBD2. The ends lost 4 bases at V and 4 bases at J; junction bases unmatched: 3. There are 15 residues in the CDR3. CDR1 is LNHDA, CDR2 SQIVND, per germline (reference sequence). The CDR3 loop reads CASSKGLAGVYEQYF. In nucleotides, the CDR3 is TGTGCCAGTAGTAAGGGACTAGCGGGAGTTTACGAGCAGTACTTC.

This chain uses TRBV2 with TRBJ2-3, with 14 bases aligning to TRBD2. The CDR3 loop spans 15 amino acids. Germline V gene data show CDR1 as SNHLY and CDR2 as FYNNEI. V was pared by 6 bases and J by 5 bases, with 4 bases of the junction left unmatched. The CDR3 DNA reads TGTGCCAGCAGAGGGACTAGCGGGAGTGGAGATACGCAGTATTTT. Protein sequence: CASRGTSGSGDTQYF.

This clone has a single count. This chain links TRBV28 with TRBJ2-7; D gene unclear. Germline V gene data show CDR1 as MDHEN and CDR2 as SYDVKM. The CDR3 is made up of 11 amino acids. Trimming pared 3 bases from V and 7 bases from J, leaving 7 bases between. The CDR3 protein is CASSFFGEQYF. The CDR3 DNA sequence: TGTGCCAGCAGTTTTTTTGGGGAGCAGTACTTC.

The gene calls are TRBV11-1 and TRBJ1-1; D gene ambiguous. The germline V and J ends were trimmed by 0 bases and 5 bases, with 13 bases remaining between them. CDR3 size: 15 residues. From germline, CDR1 is SGHAT and CDR2 FQDESV (reference sequence). The CDR3 DNA follows: TGTGCCAGCAGCTTAGCGCTCGGACCCATGACTGAAGCTTTCTTT. Translating it yields CASSLALGPMTEAFF.

This chain connects TRBV27 to TRBJ2-1, with D unclear. This CDR3 is 13 amino acids long. Germline V CDR1 and CDR2: MNHEY, SMNVEV (reference sequence). Trimming left V 5 bases short and J 2 bases short, with 7 bases between. CDR3 loop: CASSETAYNEQFF. The CDR3 DNA sequence: TGTGCCAGCAGTGAAACTGCCTACAATGAGCAGTTCTTC.

The chain uses TRBV6-5 and TRBJ1-1; unclear D gene. CDR3 length: 13 residues. Germline V gene data show CDR1 as MNHEY and CDR2 as SVGAGI. Trimming left V 2 bases short and J 2 bases short, with 6 bases between. CDR3 coding DNA: TGTGCCAGCAGTTACCCAGACAACACTGAAGCTTTCTTT. It yields the protein CASSYPDNTEAFF.